The 8 T cell receptor beta chains listed next were all sequenced from one sample in a study of T cell changes during pregnancy in multiple sclerosis. Produced via immunoSEQ multiplex PCR; TCRdb's table is partial and in-frame only. The data contain roughly 100,000 clones, around nine tenths of them singletons. The sample here was peripheral blood, taken after pregnancy. The receptors stem from a female donor with multiple sclerosis, enrolled in a pregnancy study.

The chain is built from TRBV7-2 and TRBJ1-1; no definite D call. Deletions cut 6 bases from V and 9 bases from J, with 17 bases between. The CDR3 has 13 amino acids. CDR1 and CDR2 from the germline V gene are SGHTA and FQGNSA. CDR3 region: CASSSDRRPQAFF. The CDR3 bases are TGTGCCAGCAGTTCAGACCGGAGACCCCAAGCTTTCTTT.

The V gene is TRBV12-5, the J gene TRBJ1-5, with a possible D match to TRBD1 (6 bases). CDR3 length equals 17 residues. Trimming pared 4 bases from V and 0 bases from J, leaving 16 bases between. The germline gives CDR1 LGHNT, CDR2 FRNRAP. For the CDR3, the DNA is TGTGCTAGTGGTTCTCTAGGACAGACCTATAGCAATCAGCCCCAGCATTTT. Translated, it gives CASGSLGQTYSNQPQHF.

The chain is built from TRBV5-1 and TRBJ1-3; TRBD1 might be the D (5 bases). The CDR3 length is 16 residues. Trimming stripped 7 bases from V and 0 bases from J, with 17 bases between. In germline, CDR1 is SGHRS, CDR2 YFSETQ. CDR3 in amino acids: CASSLTDSFSGNTIYF. For the CDR3, the DNA is TGCGCCAGCTCGCTTACAGACAGCTTCTCTGGAAACACCATATATTTT.

This rearrangement joins TRBV7-2 to TRBJ1-5; TRBD1 agrees at 8 bases. This CDR3 has 14 residues. Germline CDR1 and CDR2: SGHTA and FQGNSA. Trimming at V came to 1 base and at J to 6 bases, leaving 2 bases not matched to a gene. For the CDR3, the DNA is TGTGCCAGCAGCTTAGTGGGGACAGGTCAGCCCCAGCATTTT. Its protein is CASSLVGTGQPQHF.

The chain carries TRBV9 and TRBJ1-5; TRBD1 agrees at 9 bases. The CDR3 runs to 15 residues. J gave up 3 bases and V 3 bases, and 4 bases lay outside the gene matches. Germline-derived CDR1 and CDR2 are SGDLS and YYNGEE. CDR3 amino acids: CASSAGTGINQPQHF. The CDR3 DNA is TGTGCCAGCAGCGCCGGGACAGGGATCAATCAGCCCCAGCATTTT.

CDR3 loop: CASTPYRGGDQPERAFF. In DNA, the CDR3 is TGTGCCAGTACCCCATACCGGGGGGGAGACCAGCCCGAAAGAGCTTTCTTT. The V gene is TRBV19, the J gene TRBJ1-1; maybe TRBD1 (5 bases). Trimming cost V 7 bases and J 10 bases, with 31 bases left between them. Per germline, CDR1 LNHDA and CDR2 SQIVND (reference sequence). This CDR3 is built from 17 residues.

V is TRBV4-1 and J is TRBJ2-7; TRBD2 matches at 8 bases. Germline V gives CDR1 MGHRA, CDR2 YSYEKL. With V trimmed by 0 bases and J by 0 bases, 4 bases remained unmatched. CDR3 length equals 16 residues. Here the CDR3 DNA reads TGCGCCAGCAGCCAAGATCCGAGCGGGAGCTCCTACGAGCAGTACTTC. The encoded protein is CASSQDPSGSSYEQYF.

The CDR3 DNA sequence: TGTGCCACCCGGGGACTCCCGAGCCCTAATGAGCAGTTCTTC. This encodes CATRGLPSPNEQFF. This rearrangement joins TRBV6-1 to TRBJ2-1, with D perhaps TRBD2 (6 bases). There are 14 residues in the CDR3. The V and J ends lost 10 bases and 7 bases respectively, with 20 bases between them. Germline loops: CDR1 MNHNS, CDR2 SASEGT.